The 23 T cell receptor beta chains below come from one sample, sequenced in a study of neurological immune-mediated disorders. MiXCR, applied by TCRdb to the 5' RACE reads, yields one record per CDR3 protein. The table includes under 70,000 distinct CDR3 sequences, more than 3% detected once. The specimen sequenced was PBMCs. The receptors were gathered from a woman aged 50 to 60 with multiple sclerosis.

Many counts were recorded for this clonotype. V is TRBV28 and J is TRBJ2-7; 7 nucleotides agree with TRBD1. V shed 5 bases and J 2 bases; nucleotides not matched to a gene: 6. Germline CDR1 reads MDHEN; CDR2 reads SYDVKM. This CDR3 region has 14 residues. CDR3 in amino acids: CASSNPGTAYEQYV. In nucleotides, the CDR3 is TGTGCCAGCAGTAACCCCGGGACAGCCTACGAGCAGTACGTC.

This clonotype was seen at least ten times. The rearrangement uses TRBV3-1 and TRBJ1-1, with D perhaps matching TRBD1 (5 bases). V gave up 0 bases and J gave up 10 bases, with 12 bases separating them. The germline V gene has CDR1 LGHDT and CDR2 YNNKEL (reference sequence). The CDR3 is 13 residues long. The CDR3 region is CASSQEGESGAFF. CDR3 coding DNA: TGTGCCAGCAGCCAAGAGGGGGAATCAGGAGCTTTCTTT.

This clonotype has at least ten counts. J is TRBJ1-5 and V is TRBV4-3; no definite D call. The V gene's germline CDR1 is LGHNA and CDR2 YSLEER. V was shortened by 0 bases and J by 0 bases, with 21 bases between the two germline ends. The CDR3 is 20 residues long. Here the CDR3 DNA reads TGCGCCAGCAGCCAAGATCCAAGAGGCCCCCATTTTAATAGCAATCAGCCCCAGCATTTT. Translating it yields CASSQDPRGPHFNSNQPQHF.

This clonotype was counted at least ten times. The rearrangement joins TRBV20-1 to TRBJ2-3, with 8 bases aligning to TRBD2. The CDR3 runs to 20 residues. V shed 6 bases and J 0 bases; nucleotides not matched to a gene: 23. The V gene's germline CDR1 is DFQATT and CDR2 SNEGSKA (reference sequence). CDR3 residues: CSALPWGGGLVIHSTDTQYF. The CDR3 DNA reads as TGCAGTGCCCTCCCTTGGGGCGGGGGGCTTGTCATCCATAGCACAGATACGCAGTATTTT.

At least ten counts were recorded for this clonotype. The chain uses TRBV12-3 or TRBV12-4 and TRBJ1-1; D gene uncertain. Trimming pared 4 bases from V and 0 bases from J, leaving 6 bases between. The CDR3 loop spans 13 amino acids. The CDR3 nucleotides read TGTGCCAGCAGTTCAACGGTGAACACTGAAGCTTTCTTT. This codes for CASSSTVNTEAFF.

The table lists this clonotype with many counts. The CDR3 nucleotides are TGTGCCAGCAGTTACTCCGGGGTGCCCAACTATGGCTACACCTTC. It specifies CASSYSGVPNYGYTF. The gene calls are TRBV6-5 and TRBJ1-2; no firm D call. V was shortened by 0 bases and J by 2 bases, with 10 bases between the two germline ends. The CDR3 length is 15 residues. Germline values: CDR1 MNHEY, CDR2 SVGAGI.

This clonotype was seen at least ten times. V usage is TRBV20-1 and J usage is TRBJ2-1; D remains unclear. This CDR3 contains 15 residues. Germline V gene data show CDR1 as DFQATT and CDR2 as SNEGSKA (reference sequence). Trimming took 0 bases from V and 0 from J, leaving 9 bases between them. CDR3 sequence: CSARDLISSYNEQFF. As DNA, the CDR3 is TGCAGTGCTAGAGATCTAATCAGCTCCTACAATGAGCAGTTCTTC.

This clonotype was observed many times. The genes are TRBV5-1 and TRBJ2-6; the D is unclear. Trimming removed 4 bases from V and 6 bases from J, with 14 bases in between. This CDR3 comprises 15 residues. In germline, CDR1 is SGHRS, CDR2 YFSETQ. The chain's CDR3 is CASSPVDRTANVLTF. The CDR3 DNA reads TGCGCCAGCAGCCCGGTGGATCGGACGGCCAACGTCCTGACTTTC. Full variable domain (missing parts from reference TRBV5-1 and TRBJ2-6): KAGVTQTPRYLIKTRGQQVTLSCSPISGHRSVSWYQQTPGQGLQFLFEYFSETQRNKGNFPGRFSGRQFSNSRSEMNVSTLELGDSALYLCASSPVDRTANVLTFGAGSRLTVL.

This clonotype has a count of ten or more. The CDR3 reads CATSDPLAGGPLEQFF. CDR3 DNA sequence: TGTGCCACCAGTGACCCGCTAGCGGGAGGCCCGCTGGAGCAGTTCTTC. The chain combines TRBV24-1 with TRBJ2-1; 11 nucleotides match TRBD2. Unmatched junction bases numbered 11, after V lost 4 bases and J lost 10 bases. Germline V lookup: CDR1 KGHDR, CDR2 SFDVKD. There are 16 residues in the CDR3.

The chain couples TRBV7-9 to TRBJ1-4, with TRBD1 identical over 12 bases. The CDR3 is 15 amino acids. Germline-derived CDR1 and CDR2 are SEHNR and FQNEAQ (reference sequence). The V and J ends lost 4 bases and 10 bases, in that order; junction bases with no gene match: 7. CDR3 sequence (DNA): TGTGCCAGCAGCTCGAGGGGGGACAGGGGGCGAAAACTGTTTTTT. Translating it yields CASSSRGDRGRKLFF. The variable domain in full, completed from reference TRBV7-9 and TRBJ1-4, reads DTGVSQNPRHKITKRGQNVTFRCDPISEHNRLYWYRQTLGQGPEFLTYFQNEAQLEKSRLLSDRFSAERPKGSFSTLEIQRTEQGDSAMYLCASSSRGDRGRKLFFGSGTQLSVL.

This clonotype was recorded at least ten times. The rearrangement links TRBV12-3 or TRBV12-4 to TRBJ2-2; a possible D gene is TRBD1 (6 bases). The ends were cut back, 6 bases at V and 6 bases at J, with 14 bases in the middle. The CDR3 runs 14 residues. CDR3 in DNA: TGTGCCAGCAGGCGACAGGATAACTCCGGGGAGCTGTTTTTT. Its protein is CASRRQDNSGELFF.

This clonotype was counted ten times or more. A read error may produce the germline difference seen at one junction end. V and J are TRBV7-9 and TRBJ1-2; no reliable D call. The germline V gene has CDR1 SEHNR and CDR2 FQNEAQ (reference sequence). CDR3 size: 17 residues. The CDR3 DNA is TGTTCCAGCAGCCATTTTTTGGTTTCAGCCAGACCCTATGGCTACACCTTC. It specifies CSSSHFLVSARPYGYTF.

This clonotype was seen ten or more times. V and J are TRBV20-1 and TRBJ2-1, with TRBD1 matching 7 bases. The length of the CDR3 is 14 residues. With 2 bases clipped from V and 2 bases from J, the junction kept 3 bases outside the gene matches. CDR1 is DFQATT, CDR2 SNEGSKA, per germline (reference sequence). The CDR3 loop is CSARRQGAYNEQFF. Here the CDR3 DNA reads TGCAGTGCTAGAAGGCAGGGGGCCTACAATGAGCAGTTCTTC.

This clonotype appeared many times. The chain uses TRBV6-6 and TRBJ2-5; 8 nucleotides align to TRBD2. The V gene end was trimmed by 5 bases and the J gene end by 5 bases; junction bases not matched to a gene: 7. This CDR3 region has 14 residues. CDR1 is MNHNY and CDR2 is SVGAGI in the germline V gene (reference sequence). The CDR3 spells CASSLREGGETQYF. The CDR3 bases are TGTGCCAGCAGTCTACGGGAGGGGGGGGAGACCCAGTACTTC.

This clonotype was counted ten times or more. This chain uses TRBV20-1 with TRBJ2-1; no firm D call. The CDR3 is 16 residues long. V shed 3 bases and J shed 6 bases, with 21 bases lying between them. The germline gives CDR1 DFQATT, CDR2 SNEGSKA (reference sequence). CDR3 coding DNA: TGCAGTGCTAGCCCACGGCGTGGGTTGGTCATCAATGAGCAGTTCTTC. This translates into CSASPRRGLVINEQFF.

The sample holds many counts of this clonotype. The chain uses TRBV5-1 and TRBJ2-3; D gene uncertain. The V and J ends lost 0 bases and 3 bases respectively, with 11 bases between them. Germline loops: CDR1 SGHRS, CDR2 YFSETQ. The CDR3 runs to 15 residues. CDR3 in amino acids: CASSLAEPRTDTQYF. CDR3 in DNA: TGCGCCAGCAGCTTGGCGGAACCCAGAACAGATACGCAGTATTTT.

This clonotype was found many times. The V call is TRBV4-2, the J call TRBJ2-4; 11 nucleotides align to TRBD2. Trimming removed 1 base from V and 16 bases from J; junction bases left unmatched: 12. This CDR3 is built from 15 residues. The germline V gene has CDR1 LGHNA and CDR2 YNFKEQ. The CDR3 region has the DNA TGTGCCAGCAGCCAAGTTACGGCTAGCGGGAGGTTACCATACTTC. This codes for CASSQVTASGRLPYF.

This clonotype was counted at least ten times. V and J are TRBV5-1 and TRBJ1-6; no reliable D call. V lost 2 bases, J lost 7 bases, and 13 bases lay in between. The CDR3 has 15 amino acids. Germline-derived CDR1 and CDR2 are SGHRS and YFSETQ. The CDR3 loop reads CASSLNSFQNSPLHF. CDR3 DNA: TGCGCCAGCAGCTTAAACAGTTTTCAGAATTCACCCCTCCACTTT.

This clonotype was seen many times. In DNA, the CDR3 is TGCGCCAGCAGCTTGCTAACGCGGGAGCCAGATACGCAGTATTTT. Translation: CASSLLTREPDTQYF. The chain couples TRBV5-1 to TRBJ2-3; 7 bases are a match to TRBD2. J gave up 4 bases and V 1 base, and 6 bases lay outside the gene matches. Germline V gives CDR1 SGHRS, CDR2 YFSETQ. The CDR3 loop spans 15 amino acids.

This clonotype was counted ten times or more. Germline is not matched at one junction end, which may reflect a read error. The genes are TRBV5-1 and TRBJ2-1; 9 positions agree with TRBD1. The CDR3 is made up of 13 amino acids. Germline CDR1 reads SGHRS; CDR2 reads YFSETQ. CDR3: CASSPLPGQGTIF. The DNA of the CDR3 is TGCGCCAGCAGCCCCTTACCGGGACAGGGTACAATCTTC.

At least ten counts were recorded for this clonotype. The V gene is TRBV7-9, the J gene TRBJ2-2; TRBD2 agrees at 13 bases. V trimming: 5 bases; J trimming: 5 bases; junction bases outside the gene matches: 8. This CDR3 is 17 amino acids long. Per the germline V gene, CDR1 is SEHNR and CDR2 is FQNEAQ (reference sequence). CDR3 sequence reads: CASSPTTGLAGTGELFF. The CDR3 DNA reads as TGTGCCAGCAGCCCCACAACGGGACTAGCGGGAACCGGGGAGCTGTTTTTT.

Many counts were recorded for this clonotype. DNA for the CDR3: TGCAGCGCCGGGACCCCGGGCGAAGAGACCCAGTACTTC. It codes for CSAGTPGEETQYF. The V gene is TRBV29-1, the J gene TRBJ2-5; D may match TRBD1 or TRBD2 (5 bases each). The length of the CDR3 is 13 residues. The V gene's germline CDR1 is SQVTM and CDR2 ANQGSEA. With 7 bases removed from V and 3 bases from J, the gap between germline ends came to 15 bases.

This clonotype showed up many times. This chain connects TRBV7-2 to TRBJ2-1; 11 nucleotides match TRBD2. The CDR3 sequence is 15 residues long. V was pared by 7 bases and J by 10 bases, with 12 bases of the junction left unmatched. CDR1 and CDR2 from the germline V gene are SGHTA and FQGNSA. The CDR3 nucleotides read TGTGCCAGCACCGATTATAGCGGGAGGGCCAGGGAGCAGTTCTTC. As protein: CASTDYSGRAREQFF.